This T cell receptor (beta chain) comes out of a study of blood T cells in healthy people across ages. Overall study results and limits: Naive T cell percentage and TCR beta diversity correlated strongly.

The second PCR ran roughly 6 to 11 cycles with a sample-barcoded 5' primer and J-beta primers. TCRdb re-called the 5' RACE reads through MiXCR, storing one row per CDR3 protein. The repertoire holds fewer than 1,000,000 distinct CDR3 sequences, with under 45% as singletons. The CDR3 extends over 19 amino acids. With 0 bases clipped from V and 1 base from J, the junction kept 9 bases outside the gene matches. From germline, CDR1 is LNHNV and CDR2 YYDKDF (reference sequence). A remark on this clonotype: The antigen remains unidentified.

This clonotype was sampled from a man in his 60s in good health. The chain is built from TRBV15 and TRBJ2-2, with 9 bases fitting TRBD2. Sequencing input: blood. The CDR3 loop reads CATSRDNRGGGMNTGELFF. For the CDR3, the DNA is TGTGCCACCAGCAGAGATAATCGCGGGGGGGGAATGAACACCGGGGAGCTGTTTTTT.